This TCR beta chain was found in a study of liver allograft versus peripheral blood T cells. About the research overall: Comparing T cell receptor repertoires in transplanted livers with those in recipients' peripheral blood was part of the design. Study conclusions and caveats: Liver allograft T cell receptor repertoires were reported to differ from peripheral blood repertoires.

By frequency in the sample, this clonotype is medium-sized. No antigen is known for it. V lost 7 bases to trimming and J lost 2 bases; unmatched junction nucleotides: 7. Germline V lookup: CDR1 LNHDA, CDR2 SQIVND (reference sequence). This CDR3 is built from 15 residues. TCRdb independently ran MiXCR on the reads; one entry per CDR3 protein. The sample records approximately 5,700 distinct CDR3 sequences, over 15% being singletons. This TCR came from a human patient who had a liver transplant. Part of the T cells may come from the graft donor. The chain has TRBV19 and TRBJ1-5, with 8 bases matching TRBD1. CDR3 DNA: TGTGCCAGTAACACACAGGGGGATGGCAATCAGCCCCAGCATTTT. Translated, it gives CASNTQGDGNQPQHF.